A selection of T cell receptor beta chains follows, all from one sample in a study of identical twins. Via MiXCR, TCRdb re-called the 5' RACE reads, giving one row per CDR3 protein. The table has 450,000 to 600,000 distinct CDR3 sequences, around 20% seen once. These records were also assigned to another study, of yellow fever vaccine responses in identical twins.

The sequenced sample was CD4+ T cells sorted from blood. These receptors originate from a woman in her late teens or twenties in good health. Each CDR3 is given with its conserved first and last residue. D genes are given only for firm matches. Not every row has a clone size; where given, it reads once, few, many or a size class.

size	V	J	D	DNA	CDR3
-	TRBV19	TRBJ2-1	-	TGTGCCACTCAGGGGTCCTCCTCCTACAATGAGCAGTTCTTC	CATQGSSSYNEQFF
-	TRBV29-1	TRBJ2-4	TRBD2	TGCAGCGTTGAAGATGCGGCTAGCGGGAGTTTAGCCAAAAACATTCAGTACTTC	CSVEDAASGSLAKNIQYF
few	TRBV12-3/TRBV12-4	TRBJ2-1	TRBD2	TGTGCCAGCAGATCCGGGGCTAGCGGTTACAATGAGCAGTTCTTC	CASRSGASGYNEQFF
few	TRBV15	TRBJ1-4	-	TGTGCCACCAGCAGAGTGGGGGAGAATGAAAAACTGTTTTTT	CATSRVGENEKLFF
-	TRBV12-3/TRBV12-4	TRBJ1-1	-	TGTGCCAGCAGTCTACAAAAAAGAGCTTTCTTT	CASSLQKRAFF
-	TRBV29-1	TRBJ2-1	-	TGCAGCGTTGAAGGGCAGACCTACAATGAGCAGTTCTTC	CSVEGQTYNEQFF
few	TRBV2	TRBJ1-1	-	TGTGCCGGCAGACATGGGCGGAACACTGAAGCTTTCTTT	CAGRHGRNTEAFF
few	TRBV5-1	TRBJ2-1	TRBD2	TGCGCCAGCAGCGCCATAGCGGGAGCTGAGCAGTTCTTC	CASSAIAGAEQFF
few	TRBV6-1	TRBJ1-2	TRBD1	TGTGCCAGCAGTCCTCCGGGACAGGGGGACGGGGGCTACACCTTC	CASSPPGQGDGGYTF
-	TRBV5-1	TRBJ1-1	-	TGCGCCAGCAGCGGACGGGATTCGAACACTGAAGCTTTCTTT	CASSGRDSNTEAFF
once	TRBV19	TRBJ2-1	-	TGTGCCAGTAGGGGCAGAGCCTACAATGAGCAGTTCTTC	CASRGRAYNEQFF
few	TRBV5-1	TRBJ2-3	-	TGCGCCAGCAGCTCGGACGGGTTAAGCACAGATACGCAGTATTTT	CASSSDGLSTDTQYF
-	TRBV14	TRBJ1-4	TRBD1	TGTGCCAGCAGCCAAGGCCCCACAGGGGGGGAGTTTTTT	CASSQGPTGGEFF
many	TRBV20-1	TRBJ2-3	-	TGCAGTGCTAGAGTTCCGGGACTTAGCACAGATACGCAGTATTTT	CSARVPGLSTDTQYF
-	TRBV20-1	TRBJ2-1	TRBD2	TGCAGTGCTATTGCTCCTCTCCGAATGGGAGTAGGACTAGCTATGGAGCAGTTCTTC	CSAIAPLRMGVGLAMEQFF
many	TRBV12-3/TRBV12-4	TRBJ2-2	-	TGTGCCAGCAGTACAGTTACCGGGGAGCTGTTTTTT	CASSTVTGELFF
few	TRBV12-3/TRBV12-4	TRBJ2-2	TRBD1	TGTGCCAGCAGACCCCCAGGGGGCACCGGGGAGCTGTTTTTT	CASRPPGGTGELFF
-	TRBV6-5	TRBJ2-3	-	TGTGCCAGCAGTTATTCATATCCGGGAGACTCCCCGGATACGCAGTATTTT	CASSYSYPGDSPDTQYF
-	TRBV2	TRBJ2-7	-	TGTGCCAGCAGTGAAGACAGCTCCTACGAGCAGTACTTC	CASSEDSSYEQYF
-	TRBV19	TRBJ1-6	-	TGTGCCAGTAGTTTCGATGGGGCCTATAATTCACCCCTCCACTTT	CASSFDGAYNSPLHF
-	TRBV2	TRBJ2-1	TRBD2	TGTGCCAGCAGTGATGGGACTAGCGGGGGCCATGAGCAGTTCTTC	CASSDGTSGGHEQFF
-	TRBV5-1	TRBJ2-1	-	TGCGCCAGCAGCTTGGCGTCTTCACTCTACAATGAGCAGTTCTTC	CASSLASSLYNEQFF
-	TRBV24-1	TRBJ2-1	TRBD1	TGTGCCACCAGTGATTTGAGGGACAGGGCGGGGACCTACAATGAGCAGTTCTTC	CATSDLRDRAGTYNEQFF
-	TRBV6-1	TRBJ2-1	-	TGTGCCAGCAGCGCCGGACAGTTTATCTACAATGAGCAGTTCTTC	CASSAGQFIYNEQFF
few	TRBV20-1	TRBJ2-2	-	TGCAGTGCTCGCGGGGACCGGGCCGGGGAGCTGTTTTTT	CSARGDRAGELFF
-	TRBV5-6	TRBJ2-2	TRBD1	TGTGCCAGCACCCCGAACCACAGGGGGCGCATCACCGGGGAGCTGTTTTTT	CASTPNHRGRITGELFF
few	TRBV6-2/TRBV6-3	TRBJ2-1	TRBD2	TGTGCCAGCAGCGACCCGGGACTAGCGCCCTACAATGAGCAGTTCTTC	CASSDPGLAPYNEQFF
few	TRBV20-1	TRBJ2-7	-	TGCAGTGCTAGACCATCCAGCCCCATAAGCTCCTACGAGCAGTACTTC	CSARPSSPISSYEQYF